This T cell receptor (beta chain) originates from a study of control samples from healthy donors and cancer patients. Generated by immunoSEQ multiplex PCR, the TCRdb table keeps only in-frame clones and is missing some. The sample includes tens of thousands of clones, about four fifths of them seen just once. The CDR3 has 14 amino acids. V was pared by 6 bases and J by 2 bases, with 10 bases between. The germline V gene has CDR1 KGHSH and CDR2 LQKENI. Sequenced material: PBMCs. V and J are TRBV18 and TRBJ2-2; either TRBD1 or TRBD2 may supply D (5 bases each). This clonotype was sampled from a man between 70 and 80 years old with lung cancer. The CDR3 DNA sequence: TGTGCCAGCTCCCCCTGGGACAACACCGGGGAGCTGTTTTTT. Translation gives CASSPWDNTGELFF. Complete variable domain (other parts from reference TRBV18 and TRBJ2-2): NAGVMQNPRHLVRRRGQEARLRCSPMKGHSHVYWYRQLPEEGLKFMVYLQKENIIDESGMPKERFSAEFPKEGPSILRIQQVVRGDSAAYFCASSPWDNTGELFFGEGSRLTVL.